This T cell receptor beta chain emerged from a study of CD8 T cells in ankylosing spondylitis. The CDR3 is 15 residues long. The junction had 3 bases not matched to a gene; V was cut back by 2 bases and J by 2 bases. Findings and limits, study-wide: Seven to nine highly homologous variants formed a TCR beta motif that appeared characteristic of ankylosing spondylitis blood.

This clonotype was observed a few times. Its antigen is currently unknown. TCRdb independently ran MiXCR on the 5' RACE reads; one entry per CDR3 protein. The data show approximately 400,000 distinct CDR3 sequences, with about 15% seen just once and approximately 0.97% held by the top ten. The receptor's source is a male donor with ankylosing spondylitis. The material sequenced was blood, either unsorted or a sorted T cell fraction (not recorded which). The rearrangement uses TRBV12-3 or TRBV12-4 and TRBJ2-7; 10 positions match TRBD2. DNA of the CDR3: TGTGCCAGCAGTTTAAAGCGGGGGGGCACCTACGAGCAGTACTTC. Residues: CASSLKRGGTYEQYF.